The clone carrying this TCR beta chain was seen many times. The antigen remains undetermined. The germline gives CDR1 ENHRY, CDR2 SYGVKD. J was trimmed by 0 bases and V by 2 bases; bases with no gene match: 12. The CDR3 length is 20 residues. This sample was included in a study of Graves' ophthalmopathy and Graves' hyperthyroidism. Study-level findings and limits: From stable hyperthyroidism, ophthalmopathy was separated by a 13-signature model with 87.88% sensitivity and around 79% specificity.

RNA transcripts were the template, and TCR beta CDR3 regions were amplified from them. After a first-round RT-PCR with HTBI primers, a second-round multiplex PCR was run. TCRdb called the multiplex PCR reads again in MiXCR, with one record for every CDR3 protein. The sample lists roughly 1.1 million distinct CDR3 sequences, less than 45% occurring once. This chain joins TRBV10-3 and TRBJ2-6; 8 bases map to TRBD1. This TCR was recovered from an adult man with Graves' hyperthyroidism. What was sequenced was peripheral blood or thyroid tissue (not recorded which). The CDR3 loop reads CAISEASSTGATSGANVLTF. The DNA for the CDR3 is TGTGCCATCAGTGAGGCCAGTTCGACAGGGGCGACCTCTGGGGCCAACGTCCTGACTTTC.